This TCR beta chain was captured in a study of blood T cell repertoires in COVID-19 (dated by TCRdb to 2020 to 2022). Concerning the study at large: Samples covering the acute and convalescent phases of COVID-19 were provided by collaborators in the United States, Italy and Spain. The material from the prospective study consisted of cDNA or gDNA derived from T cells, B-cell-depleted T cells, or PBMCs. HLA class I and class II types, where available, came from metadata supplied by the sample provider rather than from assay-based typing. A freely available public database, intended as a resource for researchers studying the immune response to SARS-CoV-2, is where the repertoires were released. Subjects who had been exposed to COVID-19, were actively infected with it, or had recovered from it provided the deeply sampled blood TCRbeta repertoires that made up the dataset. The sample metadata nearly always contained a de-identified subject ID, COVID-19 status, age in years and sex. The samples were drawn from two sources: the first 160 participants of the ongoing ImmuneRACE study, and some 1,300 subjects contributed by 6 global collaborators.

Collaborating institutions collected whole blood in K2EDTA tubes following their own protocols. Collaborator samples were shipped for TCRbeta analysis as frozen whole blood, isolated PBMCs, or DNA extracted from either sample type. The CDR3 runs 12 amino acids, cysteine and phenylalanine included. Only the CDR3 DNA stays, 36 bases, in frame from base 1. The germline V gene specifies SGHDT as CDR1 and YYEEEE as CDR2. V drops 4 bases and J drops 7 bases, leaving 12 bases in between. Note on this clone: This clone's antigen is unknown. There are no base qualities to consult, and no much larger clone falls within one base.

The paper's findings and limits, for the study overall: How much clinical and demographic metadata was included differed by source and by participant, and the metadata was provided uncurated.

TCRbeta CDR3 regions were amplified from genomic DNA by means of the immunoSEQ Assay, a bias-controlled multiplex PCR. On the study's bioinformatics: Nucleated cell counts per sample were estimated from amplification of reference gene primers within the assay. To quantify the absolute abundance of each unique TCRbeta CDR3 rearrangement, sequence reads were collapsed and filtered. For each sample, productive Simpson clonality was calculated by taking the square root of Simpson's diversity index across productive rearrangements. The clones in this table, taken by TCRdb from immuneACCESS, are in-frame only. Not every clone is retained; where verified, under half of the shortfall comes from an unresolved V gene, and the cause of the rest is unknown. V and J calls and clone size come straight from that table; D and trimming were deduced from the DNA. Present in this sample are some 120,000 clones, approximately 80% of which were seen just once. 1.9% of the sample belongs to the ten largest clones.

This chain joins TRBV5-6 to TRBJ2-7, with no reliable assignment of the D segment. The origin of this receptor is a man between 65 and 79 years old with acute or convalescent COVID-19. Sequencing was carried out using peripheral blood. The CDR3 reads CASSDPVEEQYF. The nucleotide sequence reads TGTGCCAGCAGCGACCCAGTGGAGGAGCAGTACTTC.